This T cell receptor beta chain was captured by sequencing in a study of shared clonotypes between healthy human individuals. V lost 2 bases and J 4 bases, leaving 11 bases between the germline ends. There are 14 residues in the CDR3. The germline V gene has CDR1 MGHRA and CDR2 YSYEKL. Profiling relied on immunoSEQ multiplex PCR, and the TCRdb table lists in-frame clones only, not all of them. The table lists 760,000 or so clones, 96% of them singletons. Naivety among CD8 cells was defined by CD45RO negativity and positive CCR7 selection, thereby excluding terminally differentiated effector memory CD45RA+ cells.

The TCR was taken from a man between 25 and 39 years old in good health. The material sequenced was naive CD8+ T cells sorted from blood. The gene calls are TRBV4-1 and TRBJ1-1; D possibly corresponds to TRBD1 (6 bases). The CDR3 DNA is TGCGCCAGCAGCCAAAGGGGGGGGCTCACTGAAGCTTTCTTT. Its translation is CASSQRGGLTEAFF.